One and the same sample provided the 18 T cell receptor beta chains below, sequenced in a study of blood T cell repertoires in COVID-19. The protocol was immunoSEQ multiplex PCR, while the TCRdb copy is restricted to in-frame clones and leaves out a portion. Found here are under 500,000 clones, over 75% of them singletons; the top ten hold around 1.1%. Material: PBMCs or T cells enriched from blood (not recorded which). These receptors all stem from a young man who had recovered from COVID-19.

The genes are TRBV6-6 and TRBJ2-7; D is unresolved. The length of the CDR3 is 13 residues. Germline V lookup: CDR1 MNHNY, CDR2 SVGAGI (reference sequence). V was cut by 2 bases and J by 4 bases, with 9 bases left in between. CDR3 amino acids: CASSYDERYEQYF. DNA of the CDR3: TGTGCCAGCAGTTACGACGAGAGGTACGAGCAGTACTTC.

The V gene is TRBV2, the J gene TRBJ2-2; tentatively, D is TRBD1 (6 bases). Germline V CDR1 and CDR2: SNHLY, FYNNEI. The CDR3 is 15 amino acids. With 5 bases removed from V and 2 bases from J, the gap between germline ends came to 12 bases. Written as DNA, the CDR3 is TGTGCCAGCAGTTTCCAGGGGACCAACACCGGGGAGCTGTTTTTT. Translating gives CASSFQGTNTGELFF.

CDR3 DNA: TGCGCCAGCAGCTTGGACATTGCCGGGACAGAGTACCAAGAGACCCAGTACTTC. Its translation: CASSLDIAGTEYQETQYF. The J gene is TRBJ2-5, the V gene TRBV5-1, with 7 bases matching TRBD1. This CDR3 contains 18 residues. V was pared by 0 bases and J by 0 bases, with 11 bases of the junction left unmatched. Germline CDR1 is SGHRS and CDR2 is YFSETQ. Together with reference TRBV5-1 and TRBJ2-5, the CDR3 gives the full variable domain: KAGVTQTPRYLIKTRGQQVTLSCSPISGHRSVSWYQQTPGQGLQFLFEYFSETQRNKGNFPGRFSGRQFSNSRSEMNVSTLELGDSALYLCASSLDIAGTEYQETQYFGPGTRLLVL.

The chain links TRBV19 to TRBJ2-1, with 9 positions matching TRBD2. J gave up 2 bases and V 3 bases, and 8 bases lay outside the gene matches. The CDR3 has 17 amino acids. CDR1 is LNHDA and CDR2 is SQIVND in the germline V gene (reference sequence). The CDR3 region has the DNA TGTGCCAGTAGTATGGTTGCTAGCGGGACCCCCTACAATGAGCAGTTCTTC. It codes for CASSMVASGTPYNEQFF.

The chain recombines TRBV5-1 with TRBJ2-2, with TRBD2 matching over 9 bases. Looked up from germline, CDR1 is SGHRS and CDR2 is YFSETQ. The CDR3 consists of 16 residues. Trimming took 0 bases from V and 6 from J; bases not matched to a gene: 6. CDR3 sequence (DNA): TGCGCCAGCAGCTTGGTAGGGCGACTAGCGGCCGGGGAGCTGTTTTTT. Its protein product is CASSLVGRLAAGELFF.

The rearrangement uses TRBV7-9 and TRBJ1-2, with 9 bases matching TRBD1. Per the germline V gene, CDR1 is SEHNR and CDR2 is FQNEAQ (reference sequence). The CDR3 runs 12 residues. J gave up 3 bases and V 11 bases, and 4 bases lay outside the gene matches. The CDR3 coding sequence is TGTGCCGGACAGGGGTATTACTATGGCTACACCTTC. Its translation is CAGQGYYYGYTF.

This clone appeared a few times. This sequence joins TRBV28 and TRBJ1-2, with 10 bases lining up with TRBD1. This CDR3 is built from 14 residues. CDR1 and CDR2 (germline): MDHEN, SYDVKM. V was clipped by 5 bases and J by 5 bases; unmatched bases: 5. The chain's CDR3 is CASSIPGQGYGYTF. The CDR3 coding sequence is TGTGCCAGCAGTATCCCGGGACAGGGGTATGGCTACACCTTC.

This chain links TRBV7-6 with TRBJ2-2; 8 bases fit TRBD2. The germline CDR1 and CDR2 sequences are SGHVS and FNYEAQ. The CDR3 spans 16 residues. The ends lost 5 bases at V and 5 bases at J; junction bases unmatched: 10. The CDR3 loop reads CASSRRGAGVTGELFF. Written as DNA, the CDR3 is TGTGCCAGCAGCCGGCGCGGAGCGGGAGTGACCGGGGAGCTGTTTTTT.

This chain joins TRBV10-3 and TRBJ1-3; D remains ambiguous. The CDR3 has 16 residues. Per germline, CDR1 ENHRY and CDR2 SYGVKD. Trimming stripped 6 bases from V and 0 bases from J, with 15 bases between. The CDR3 sequence is CAISHSGSPSGNTIYF. CDR3 coding DNA: TGTGCCATCAGCCATTCCGGGTCCCCCTCTGGAAACACCATATATTTT.

This clone occurred many times. The chain recombines TRBV7-9 with TRBJ2-2, with 7 bases matching TRBD2. Looked up from germline, CDR1 is SEHNR and CDR2 is FQNEAQ (reference sequence). The junction had 11 bases not matched to a gene; V was cut back by 1 base and J by 6 bases. This CDR3 region has 17 residues. In DNA form, the CDR3 reads TGTGCCAGCAGCTTAGGTTTTCTAGCGGCAACCTCCGGGGAGCTGTTTTTT. This sequence encodes CASSLGFLAATSGELFF.

The rearrangement joins TRBV10-2 to TRBJ2-3, with 8 positions matching TRBD2. The CDR3 runs to 16 residues. CDR1 and CDR2 (germline): WSHSY, SAAADI. Losses at the gene ends were 6 bases for V and 0 bases for J; bases not matched to a gene: 8. The CDR3 DNA follows: TGCGCCAGCAGAGGCAGAGCGGGAGTCAGCACAGATACGCAGTATTTT. Translation: CASRGRAGVSTDTQYF.

J is TRBJ1-1 and V is TRBV6-1; no definite D call. This CDR3 has 11 residues. The germline V and J ends were trimmed by 0 bases and 11 bases, with 7 bases remaining between them. Germline CDR1 and CDR2: MNHNS and SASEGT. The CDR3 loop reads CASSEAYGAFF. The CDR3 nucleotides are TGTGCCAGCAGTGAAGCGTACGGGGCTTTCTTT.

V gene TRBV7-9 combines with J gene TRBJ2-1; D unresolved. The germline V gene has CDR1 SEHNR and CDR2 FQNEAQ (reference sequence). This CDR3 has 13 residues. With 5 bases removed from V and 4 bases from J, the gap between germline ends came to 9 bases. The CDR3 region has the DNA TGTGCCAGCAGCCCCGTGTCGTACAATGAGCAGTTCTTC. Protein product: CASSPVSYNEQFF.

The genes are TRBV9 and TRBJ2-1; D gene ambiguous. Deletions cut 0 bases from V and 5 bases from J, with 12 bases between. Germline lookup yields CDR1 SGDLS and CDR2 YYNGEE. This CDR3 spans 15 amino acids. Written as DNA, the CDR3 is TGTGCCAGCAGCGTAGGTAGCATTCCGAACAATGAGCAGTTCTTC. It yields the protein CASSVGSIPNNEQFF.

The chain combines TRBV11-2 with TRBJ2-3; the D gene is possibly TRBD1 (6 bases). V dropped 1 base and J dropped 6 bases, with 23 bases sitting between them. The germline CDR1 and CDR2 sequences are SGHAT and FQNNGV. The CDR3 length is 18 residues. The DNA for the CDR3 is TGTGCCAGCAGCTTAGGGCAGGGGTTCATCGGGGTTTTGGATACGCAGTATTTT. This gives the protein CASSLGQGFIGVLDTQYF.

The chain combines TRBV12-5 with TRBJ2-2; D remains ambiguous. The V and J ends lost 3 bases and 3 bases respectively, with 11 bases between them. Germline V gives CDR1 LGHNT, CDR2 FRNRAP. The CDR3 has 15 amino acids. CDR3 bases: TGTGCTAGTGGTTTCGGAGTAGGCGACACCGGGGAGCTGTTTTTT. This translates into CASGFGVGDTGELFF. The variable domain in full, completed from reference TRBV12-5 and TRBJ2-2, reads DARVTQTPRHKVTEMGQEVTMRCQPILGHNTVFWYRQTMMQGLELLAYFRNRAPLDDSGMPKDRFSAEMPDATLATLKIQPSEPRDSAVYFCASGFGVGDTGELFFGEGSRLTVL.

This rearrangement joins TRBV5-1 to TRBJ2-2; D perhaps matches TRBD1 (5 bases). Trimming removed 4 bases at V and 4 bases at J, with 20 bases between. The CDR3 runs 17 residues. From germline, CDR1 is SGHRS and CDR2 YFSETQ. The CDR3 loop reads CASSPRASPAATGELFF. The CDR3 DNA is TGCGCCAGCAGCCCCAGGGCCTCGCCGGCCGCCACCGGGGAGCTGTTTTTT.

This clone was seen a single time. The chain uses TRBV14 and TRBJ2-2; TRBD2 matches 10 bases. V shed 1 base, J shed 4 bases, and the junction held 0 bases outside the gene matches. The CDR3 is 15 residues long. Looked up from germline, CDR1 is SGHDN and CDR2 is FVKESK. The CDR3 reads CASSQGTSGTGELFF. CDR3 nucleotide sequence: TGTGCCAGCAGCCAAGGGACTAGCGGCACCGGGGAGCTGTTTTTT.